This record looks at one TCR beta chain sequence and its context. There are a few counts of this clonotype. The specificity of this receptor is unknown. No qualities accompany the bases; no much larger clone lies one base away. The germline V gene (reference sequence) yields DFQATT for CDR1 and SNEGSKA for CDR2. V loses 2 bases at its end and J loses 5 bases; junction bases beyond the gene matches: 10. The CDR3 numbers 15 residues from cysteine through phenylalanine. Only the CDR3 region is kept as DNA, spanning 45 bases read in frame from base 1. The library was prepared using 5' RACE. Instrument on record: NextSeq 500. In the TCR library protocol, unique molecular identifiers were attached to individual cDNA molecules to correct for PCR bias and sequencing error. Sequencing covered both TCR alpha and beta chains, and within each sample the abundances of alpha and beta sequences were tightly co-correlated. On the authors' methods: Decombinator V4 was used to annotate TCR sequences for V gene, J gene and CDR3. TCRs were defined as expanded if a significant change between any two time points was detected under a Poisson model with p below 0.0001. TCR abundances were normalised to the total number of TCRs sequenced per sample and expressed as counts per million. MAIT TCRs were defined by TRAV1-2 paired with TRAJ12, TRAJ20 or TRAJ33, and iNKT TCRs by TRAV10 paired with TRAJ18. A search of VDJdb, accessed on 1 November 2021, was run for TCRs annotated to CMV, EBV and SARS-CoV-2, with TCRs annotated for multiple antigens excluded. In-frame beta chains were kept once TCRdb had trimmed the public reads at Q25 with fastp and called clones with MiXCR. Each record represents a unique CDR3 protein, reported with the most common genes and DNA among its rows. The V and J calls and clone size come from TCRdb's table, not from the authors' own analysis. The sample table contains tens of thousands of distinct CDR3 sequences; only one count was recorded for approximately 12% of them. The ten largest account for 4% to 5% of the sample.

These data come from a study of early T cells in non-severe SARS-CoV-2 infection (dated by TCRdb to the early 2020s). Regarding the research as a whole: Bulk RNA from unsorted whole blood was used for TCR sequencing, so alpha and beta chains could not be paired.

Paper-wide results and their limitations: Matching against VDJdb was skewed toward anti-spike CD8 responses, likely underestimated virus-specific expansions, and missed private and CD4 specificities.

Set within a cohort of healthcare workers in London, UK, this nested case-control study involved weekly PCR testing of nasopharyngeal swabs along with blood sampling. Healthcare workers were recruited between 23 and 31 March 2020, during the week of the UK lockdown, and were followed weekly for up to roughly 15 weeks. This sequence uses TRBV20-1 and TRBJ2-5; 8 central bases correspond to TRBD2. This receptor was obtained from an adult who was a healthcare worker with PCR-confirmed SARS-CoV-2 infection or an uninfected control (not recorded which). The sequenced sample was whole blood. The DNA sequence is given as TGCAGTGCTAGATTGGGCGGGGGGATTGTGGAGACCCAGTACTTC. It translates to CSARLGGGIVETQYF.